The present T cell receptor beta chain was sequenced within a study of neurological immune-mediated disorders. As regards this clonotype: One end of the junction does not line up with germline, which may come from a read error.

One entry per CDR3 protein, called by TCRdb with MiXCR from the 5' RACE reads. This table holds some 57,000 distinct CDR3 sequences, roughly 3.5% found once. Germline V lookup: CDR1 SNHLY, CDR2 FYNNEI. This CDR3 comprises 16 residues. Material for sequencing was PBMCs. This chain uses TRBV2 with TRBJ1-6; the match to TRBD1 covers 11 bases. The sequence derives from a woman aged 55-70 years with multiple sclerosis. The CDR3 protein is CASIRRGGQGDSHLHF. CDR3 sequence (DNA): TGTGCCAGCATCCGGAGGGGGGGACAGGGGGATTCACACCTCCACTTT.